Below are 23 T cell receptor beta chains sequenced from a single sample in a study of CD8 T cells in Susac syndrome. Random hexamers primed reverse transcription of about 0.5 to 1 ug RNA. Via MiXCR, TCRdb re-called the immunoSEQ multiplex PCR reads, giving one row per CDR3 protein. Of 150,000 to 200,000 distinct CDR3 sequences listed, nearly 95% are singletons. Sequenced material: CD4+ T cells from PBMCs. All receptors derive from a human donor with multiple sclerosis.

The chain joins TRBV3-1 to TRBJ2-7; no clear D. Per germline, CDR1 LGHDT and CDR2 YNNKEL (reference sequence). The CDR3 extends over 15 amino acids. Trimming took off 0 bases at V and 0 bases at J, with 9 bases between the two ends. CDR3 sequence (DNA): TGTGCCAGCAGCCAAGATGCGGCGAACTCCTACGAGCAGTACTTC. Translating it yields CASSQDAANSYEQYF.

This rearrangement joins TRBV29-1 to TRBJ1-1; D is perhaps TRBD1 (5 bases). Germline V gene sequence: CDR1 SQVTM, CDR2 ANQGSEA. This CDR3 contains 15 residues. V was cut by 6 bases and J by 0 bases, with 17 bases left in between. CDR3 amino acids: CSVQPGWGMNTEAFF. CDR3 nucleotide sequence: TGCAGCGTCCAGCCAGGGTGGGGCATGAACACTGAAGCTTTCTTT. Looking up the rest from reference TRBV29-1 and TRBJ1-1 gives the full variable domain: SAVISQKPSRDICQRGTSLTIQCQVDSQVTMMFWYRQQPGQSLTLIATANQGSEATYESGFVIDKFPISRPNLTFSTLTVSNMSPEDSSIYLCSVQPGWGMNTEAFFGQGTRLTVV.

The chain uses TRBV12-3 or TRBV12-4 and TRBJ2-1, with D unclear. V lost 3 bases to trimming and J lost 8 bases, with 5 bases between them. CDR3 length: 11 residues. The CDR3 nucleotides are TGTGCCAGCAGTTTCCTGCATGAGCAGTTCTTC. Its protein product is CASSFLHEQFF.

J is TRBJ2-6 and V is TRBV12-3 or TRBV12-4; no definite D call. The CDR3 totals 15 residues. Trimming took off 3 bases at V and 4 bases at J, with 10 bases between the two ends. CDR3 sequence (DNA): TGTGCCAGCAGTTTGACCAGACCGGGGGCCAACGTCCTGACTTTC. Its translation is CASSLTRPGANVLTF.

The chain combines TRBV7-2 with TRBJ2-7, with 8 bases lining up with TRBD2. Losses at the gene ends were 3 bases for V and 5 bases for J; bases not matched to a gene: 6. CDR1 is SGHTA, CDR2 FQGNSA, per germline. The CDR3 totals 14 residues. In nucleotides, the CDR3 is TGTGCCAGCAGCTTCGGGAGGGGTCTGGACGAGCAGTACTTC. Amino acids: CASSFGRGLDEQYF.

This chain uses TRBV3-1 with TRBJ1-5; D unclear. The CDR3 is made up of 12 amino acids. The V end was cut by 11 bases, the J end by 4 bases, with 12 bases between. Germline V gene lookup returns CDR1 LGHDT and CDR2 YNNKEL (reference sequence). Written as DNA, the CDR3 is TGTGCCGCGGGAGGGCCAAATCAGCCCCAGCATTTT. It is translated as CAAGGPNQPQHF.

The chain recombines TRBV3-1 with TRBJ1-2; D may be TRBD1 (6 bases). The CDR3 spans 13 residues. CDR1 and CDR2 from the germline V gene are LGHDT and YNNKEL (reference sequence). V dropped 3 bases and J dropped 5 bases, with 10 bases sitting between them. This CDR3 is CASSQAGDYGYTF. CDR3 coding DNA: TGTGCCAGCAGCCAGGCAGGGGATTATGGCTACACCTTC.

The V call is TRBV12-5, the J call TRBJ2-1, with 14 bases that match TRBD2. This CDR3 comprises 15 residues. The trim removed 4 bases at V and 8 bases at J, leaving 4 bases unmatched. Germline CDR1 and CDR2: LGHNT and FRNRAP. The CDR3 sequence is CASGSGTSGRDEQFF. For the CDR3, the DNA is TGTGCTAGTGGTTCGGGGACTAGCGGGAGAGATGAGCAGTTCTTC.

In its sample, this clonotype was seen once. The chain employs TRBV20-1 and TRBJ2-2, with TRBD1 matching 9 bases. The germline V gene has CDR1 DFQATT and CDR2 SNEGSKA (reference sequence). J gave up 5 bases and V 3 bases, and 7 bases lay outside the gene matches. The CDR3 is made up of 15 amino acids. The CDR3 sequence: CSARATGTGTGELFF. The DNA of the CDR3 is TGCAGTGCTAGGGCTACCGGGACAGGGACCGGGGAGCTGTTTTTT.

Here the CDR3 DNA reads TGTGCCAGCAGTCCCGACAGGACCAATTCACCCCTCCACTTT. This gives the protein CASSPDRTNSPLHF. The J gene is TRBJ1-6, the V gene TRBV12-3 or TRBV12-4, with D possibly matching TRBD1 (6 bases). This CDR3 contains 14 residues. V dropped 5 bases and J dropped 7 bases, with 12 bases sitting between them.

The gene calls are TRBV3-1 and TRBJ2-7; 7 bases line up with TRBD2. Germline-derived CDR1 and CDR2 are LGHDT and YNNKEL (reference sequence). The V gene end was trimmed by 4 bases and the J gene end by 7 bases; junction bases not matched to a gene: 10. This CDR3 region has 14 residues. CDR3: CASSLPGVREEQYF. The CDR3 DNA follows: TGTGCCAGCAGCCTGCCGGGGGTGCGGGAGGAGCAGTACTTC.

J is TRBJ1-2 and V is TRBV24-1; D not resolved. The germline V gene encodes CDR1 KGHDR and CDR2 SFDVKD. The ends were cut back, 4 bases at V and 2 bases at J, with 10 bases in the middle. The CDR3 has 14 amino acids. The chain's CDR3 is CATSEGRENYGYTF. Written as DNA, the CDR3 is TGTGCCACCAGTGAAGGGCGGGAAAACTATGGCTACACCTTC.

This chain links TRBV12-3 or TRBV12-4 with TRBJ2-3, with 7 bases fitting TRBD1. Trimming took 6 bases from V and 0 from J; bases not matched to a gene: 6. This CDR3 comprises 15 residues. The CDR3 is CASRRRGSSTDTQYF. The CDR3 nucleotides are TGTGCCAGCAGGCGCAGGGGGTCTAGCACAGATACGCAGTATTTT.

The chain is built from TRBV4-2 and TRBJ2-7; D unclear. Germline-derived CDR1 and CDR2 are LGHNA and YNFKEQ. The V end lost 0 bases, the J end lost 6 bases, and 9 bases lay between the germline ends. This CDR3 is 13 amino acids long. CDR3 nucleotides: TGTGCCAGCAGCCAAGAGGGTCGTTTCGAGCAGTACTTC. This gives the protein CASSQEGRFEQYF.

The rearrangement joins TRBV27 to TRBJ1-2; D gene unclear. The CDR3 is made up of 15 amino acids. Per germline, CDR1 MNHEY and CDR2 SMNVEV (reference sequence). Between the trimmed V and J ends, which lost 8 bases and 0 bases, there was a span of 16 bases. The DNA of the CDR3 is TGTGCCAGCCGTCGCAGTACAACCGCTAACTATGGCTACACCTTC. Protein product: CASRRSTTANYGYTF.

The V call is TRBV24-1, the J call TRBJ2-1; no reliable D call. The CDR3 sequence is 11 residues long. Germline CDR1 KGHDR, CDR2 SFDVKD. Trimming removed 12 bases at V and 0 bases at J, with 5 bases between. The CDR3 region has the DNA TGTGCCTGTAGCTCCTACAATGAGCAGTTCTTC. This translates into CACSSYNEQFF.

Here the CDR3 DNA reads TGCGCCAGCAGCTTGGAGGCGGGATCACCGCAGTACTTC. Residues: CASSLEAGSPQYF. The chain is built from TRBV5-1 and TRBJ2-7; D perhaps matches TRBD2 (6 bases). CDR1 is SGHRS, CDR2 YFSETQ, per germline. CDR3 length: 13 amino acids. Trimming removed 0 bases from V and 9 bases from J, with 13 bases in between.

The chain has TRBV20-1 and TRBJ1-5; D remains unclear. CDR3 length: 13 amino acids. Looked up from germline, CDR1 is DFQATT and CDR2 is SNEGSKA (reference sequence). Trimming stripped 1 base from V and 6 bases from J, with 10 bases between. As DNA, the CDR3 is TGCAGTGCTAGAGCGGGGTTGAGTCAGCCCCAGCATTTT. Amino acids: CSARAGLSQPQHF.

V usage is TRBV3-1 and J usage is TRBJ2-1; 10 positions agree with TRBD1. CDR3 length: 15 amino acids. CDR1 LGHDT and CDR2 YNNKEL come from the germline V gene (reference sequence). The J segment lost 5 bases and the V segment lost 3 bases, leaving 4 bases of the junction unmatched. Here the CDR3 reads CASSQTGGFNNEQFF. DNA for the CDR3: TGTGCCAGCAGCCAGACAGGGGGCTTTAACAATGAGCAGTTCTTC.

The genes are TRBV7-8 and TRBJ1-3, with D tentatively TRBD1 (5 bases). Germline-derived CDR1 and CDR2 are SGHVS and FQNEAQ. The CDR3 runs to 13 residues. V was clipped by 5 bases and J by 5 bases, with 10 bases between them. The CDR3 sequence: CASSLGLRNTIYF. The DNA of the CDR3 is TGTGCCAGCAGCCTGGGACTCCGAAACACCATATATTTT.

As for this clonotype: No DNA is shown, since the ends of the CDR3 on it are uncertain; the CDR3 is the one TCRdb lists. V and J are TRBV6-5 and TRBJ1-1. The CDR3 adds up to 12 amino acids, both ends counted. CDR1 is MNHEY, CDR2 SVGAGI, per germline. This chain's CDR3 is CASSSSVAEAFF.

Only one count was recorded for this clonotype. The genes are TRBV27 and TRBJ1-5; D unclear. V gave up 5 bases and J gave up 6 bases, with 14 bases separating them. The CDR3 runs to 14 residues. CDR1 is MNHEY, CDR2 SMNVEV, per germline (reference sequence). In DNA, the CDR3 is TGTGCCAGCAGTCGATCGGACGTGGGTCAGCCCCAGCATTTT. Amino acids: CASSRSDVGQPQHF.

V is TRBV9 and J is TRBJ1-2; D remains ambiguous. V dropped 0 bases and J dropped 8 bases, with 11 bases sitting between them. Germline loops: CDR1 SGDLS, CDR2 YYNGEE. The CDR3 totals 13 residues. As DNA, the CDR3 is TGTGCCAGCAGCGTAGGGGTCTTCGGGGGCTACACCTTC. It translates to CASSVGVFGGYTF.